This TCR beta chain was obtained from a study of PD-1 blockade in classical Hodgkin lymphoma (TCRdb year 2020). In the study overall: Nivolumab dosing was 3 mg/kg intravenously every 2 weeks, continuing until either disease progression or unacceptable toxicity. To define a peripheral blood immune signature of response to PD-1 blockade in classical Hodgkin lymphoma, the study combined TCR beta sequencing with CyTOF.

Taken with the paper, the label for time point translates to: cycle 2 day 1 (C2D1) of nivolumab. All trial patients had relapsed after autologous stem cell transplantation, with cohorts A, B and C differing in prior brentuximab vedotin exposure. The trial cohort was composed of some 57 patients with relapsed/refractory classical Hodgkin lymphoma, for whom complete response, partial response or progressive disease was recorded as best overall response. Single-agent nivolumab was administered to trial patients in the multi-cohort phase II CheckMate 205 trial. An independent review committee assessed best overall response using the 2007 International Working Group response criteria. PBMCs from the trial were collected at three points: immediately before nivolumab initiation (C1D1), and during therapy at cycle 2 day 1 and cycle 4 day 1. Peripheral blood was collected in 8 mL Vacutainer Cell Preparation Tubes, from which PBMCs were isolated by centrifugation and then cryopreserved.

Concerning this clone itself: The clone's antigen remains unknown. It has no much larger one-base neighbor in the sample; base qualities were not kept.

The Qiagen DNeasy kit was used to extract genomic DNA from unsorted PBMCs and from the negatively selected CD4+ and CD8+ fractions. Using primers that anneal to V and J segments, immunoSEQ multiplex PCR amplified the TCR beta CDR3 regions. A synthetic immune receptor repertoire was used to minimize amplification bias, and any residual bias was removed computationally once sequencing was done. The source study handled its data this way. Custom Python scripts were used to quantify repertoire diversity as the Shannon entropy index. Unsorted, CD4+ and CD8+ repertoires were analyzed separately, except for combined analyses in which CD4+ and CD8+ sequences were merged in silico. Clonal expansion was defined as at least a 2-fold frequency increase after treatment relative to C1D1, with a pseudocount of 0.5 for undetected baseline clones. Singleton clones were defined as clones with 0 or 1 copy at C1D1, and non-singleton clones were defined as clones with 2 or more copies. By matching protein sequences in sorted samples from the same patient, clones expanded in unsorted samples were annotated as CD4+, CD8+ or unknown. Wilcoxon tests on paired samples were used to test diversity changes from C1D1 to C4D1. Here the immuneACCESS table is served through TCRdb, limited to in-frame sequences with V and J called. Missing clones are a known gap in these copies; in checked studies unresolved V genes cover under half, and the rest lacks a known reason. Clone size and the V and J calls come from that table; the DNA yielded D and trimming. For this sample the table gives more than 45,000 clones, of which about two thirds were detected only once. Together, the top ten hold around 15% of the sample.

Findings and caveats that apply to the study as a whole: Diversity was lower in patients who began nivolumab less than 1 year after ASCT, so these patients were left out of later analyses to avoid confounding by immune reconstitution. Baseline TCR diversity was reported as lower in newly diagnosed patients than in healthy donors, and lower still in relapsed/refractory patients. Baseline diversity similar to that of newly diagnosed patients was observed in trial patients achieving complete response, whereas significantly lower diversity was observed in partial responders and progressors. By C4D1, a significant rise was seen in CD4+ TCR diversity but not in CD8+ TCR diversity (p=0.0027 vs p=0.16), and the rise was most apparent among complete responders (p=0.02). The study covered only a single clinical trial cohort, and the causes of the repertoire differences, possibly disease activity or prior therapy, were still not defined.

Its CDR3 holds 12 amino acids, cysteine through phenylalanine. The entry retains the CDR3 DNA only, 36 bases that are in frame from base 1. Taken from the germline V gene, the CDR1 and CDR2 loops are SGHDT and YYEEEE. At the junction V is shortened by 4 bases and J by 5 bases, with 9 bases in between. The sequencing here drew on peripheral blood mononuclear cells (PBMCs), taken before the second cycle of nivolumab. The receptor was isolated from a human donor with classical Hodgkin lymphoma. The chain uses TRBV5-6 and TRBJ2-5; the D element could tentatively be TRBD1 or TRBD2, as 5 bases agree for each. The sequenced DNA is TGTGCCAGCAGCCACCGGGGCGAGACCCAGTACTTC. This gives the protein CASSHRGETQYF.